One sample yielded the 19 T cell receptor beta chains listed below, sequenced in a study of cytomegalovirus exposure and HLA in healthy donors. Use of 60 Vbeta and 13 Jbeta primers characterized the PCR. The repertoire was sequenced with immunoSEQ multiplex PCR; TCRdb's copy has only in-frame clones and lacks some. The sample records roughly 150,000 clones, around two thirds being singletons. Sequences were obtained from PBMCs. The origin of the receptors is a man aged 25-40 years in good health and CMV-seropositive.

This clone was seen just once. One end of the junction is discordant with germline, which a read error may explain. V and J are TRBV7-6 and TRBJ2-3; 9 bases map to TRBD1. The CDR3 runs 15 residues. Per germline, CDR1 SGHVS and CDR2 FNYEAQ. CDR3: CSSSRSGTGTDTQYF. As DNA, the CDR3 is TGTTCCAGCAGCCGATCCGGGACAGGGACAGATACGCAGTATTTT.

A word on this clone: The same CDR3 can be traced to other DNA sequences in this sample. The chain uses TRBV18 and TRBJ2-7; 7 bases agree with TRBD1. This CDR3 has 14 residues. Germline loops: CDR1 KGHSH, CDR2 LQKENI. The V and J ends lost 3 bases and 0 bases, in that order; junction bases with no gene match: 2. This CDR3 reads CASSPRDSSYEQYF. The DNA for the CDR3 is TGTGCCAGCTCACCCCGGGACAGCTCCTACGAGCAGTACTTC.

The chain employs TRBV10-2 and TRBJ2-7, with D tentatively TRBD2 (6 bases). The CDR3 consists of 13 residues. Per the germline V gene, CDR1 is WSHSY and CDR2 is SAAADI. V lost 10 bases and J 4 bases, leaving 17 bases between the germline ends. The CDR3 reads CATAGGRLYEQYF. In DNA form, the CDR3 reads TGCGCCACCGCTGGGGGGAGGCTTTACGAGCAGTACTTC.

The J gene is TRBJ2-5, the V gene TRBV30; 9 bases map to TRBD1. The closer fit of TRBJ2-7 to the DNA end suggests the J call may be wrong. Germline V gene sequence: CDR1 GTSNPN, CDR2 SVGIG (reference sequence). The CDR3 sequence is 13 residues long. As DNA, the CDR3 is TGTGCCTGCATGACAGGGGGCTCCTACGAGCAGTACTTC. This encodes CACMTGGSYEQYF.

This rearrangement joins TRBV19 to TRBJ1-1; no clear D gene. CDR3 length equals 15 residues. V lost 7 bases to trimming and J lost 3 bases, with 18 bases between them. The germline gives CDR1 LNHDA, CDR2 SQIVND (reference sequence). CDR3 residues: CASIPRRSVDTEAFF. In DNA form, the CDR3 reads TGTGCCAGTATCCCTCGTCGGTCCGTGGACACTGAAGCTTTCTTT. Combining the CDR3 with reference TRBV19 and TRBJ1-1 gives the whole variable domain DGGITQSPKYLFRKEGQNVTLSCEQNLNHDAMYWYRQDPGQGLRLIYYSQIVNDFQKGDIAEGYSVSREKKESFPLTVTSAQKNPTAFYLCASIPRRSVDTEAFFGQGTRLTVV.

The rearrangement uses TRBV28 and TRBJ1-4, with 11 bases aligning to TRBD1. The V gene end was trimmed by 5 bases and the J gene end by 10 bases; junction bases not matched to a gene: 6. Germline V gene lookup returns CDR1 MDHEN and CDR2 SYDVKM. CDR3 length: 14 residues. The CDR3 bases are TGTGCCAGCAGTGGGACAGGGGGAATCGCAAAACTGTTTTTT. It is translated as CASSGTGGIAKLFF.

The genes are TRBV6-6 and TRBJ1-1; no definite D call. Trimming pared 7 bases from V and 4 bases from J, leaving 13 bases between. The V gene's germline CDR1 is MNHNY and CDR2 SVGAGI (reference sequence). CDR3 length: 13 residues. CDR3 region: CASTRLIATEAFF. In nucleotides, the CDR3 is TGTGCCAGCACCCGACTCATTGCCACTGAAGCTTTCTTT.

This sequence joins TRBV6-5 and TRBJ1-2; the match to TRBD1 covers 7 bases. The V gene end was trimmed by 6 bases and the J gene end by 6 bases; junction bases not matched to a gene: 7. Germline lookup yields CDR1 MNHEY and CDR2 SVGAGI. The CDR3 covers 13 residues. DNA of the CDR3: TGTGCCAGCAGGCCGACAGGGAGCCATGGCTACACCTTC. Translated: CASRPTGSHGYTF.

This clone came up a few times. V usage is TRBV19 and J usage is TRBJ1-2, with 9 bases identical to TRBD1. After removal of 3 bases from V and 6 bases from J, the junction contained 5 bases not matched to a gene. Germline CDR1 is LNHDA and CDR2 is SQIVND (reference sequence). This CDR3 is built from 14 residues. This chain's CDR3 is CASSIDRGLDGYTF. DNA for the CDR3: TGTGCCAGTAGTATTGACAGGGGGTTGGATGGCTACACCTTC.

To note about this clone: A read error is possible here, since a much larger clone lies one base away. This chain connects TRBV7-2 to TRBJ2-3; tentative D call: TRBD1 (6 bases). The CDR3 consists of 13 residues. Between the trimmed V and J ends, which lost 4 bases and 2 bases, there was a span of 7 bases. In germline, CDR1 is SGHTA, CDR2 FQGNSA. The CDR3 reads CASSSGDTDTQYF. The DNA of the CDR3 is TGTGCCAGCAGCTCAGGGGACACAGATACGCAGTATTTT.

The rearrangement joins TRBV5-1 to TRBJ2-1; maybe TRBD1 (6 bases). The V end lost 6 bases, the J end lost 3 bases, and 16 bases lay between the germline ends. This CDR3 spans 15 amino acids. Germline CDR1 and CDR2: SGHRS and YFSETQ. The CDR3: CASTRRQEHYNEQFF. Here the CDR3 DNA reads TGCGCCAGCACCCGCAGACAGGAGCACTACAATGAGCAGTTCTTC.

The sample holds a few counts of this clone. DNA for the CDR3: TGTGCCGGTCCTCAGGGCAGGGGAAAATTGAACACTGAAGCTTTCTTT. As protein: CAGPQGRGKLNTEAFF. The V call is TRBV27, the J call TRBJ1-1; perhaps TRBD1 as D (6 bases). This CDR3 has 16 residues. V dropped 11 bases and J dropped 0 bases, with 22 bases sitting between them. Germline-derived CDR1 and CDR2 are MNHEY and SMNVEV (reference sequence).

This clone came up a few times. The rearrangement links TRBV11-1 to TRBJ1-1; D may be TRBD1 (6 bases). Trimming cost V 5 bases and J 3 bases, with 13 bases left between them. Germline V gives CDR1 SGHAT, CDR2 FQDESV (reference sequence). The CDR3 covers 14 residues. The CDR3 spells CASSITGTYTEAFF. The DNA of the CDR3 is TGTGCCAGCAGCATCACAGGGACGTACACTGAAGCTTTCTTT.

This chain links TRBV27 with TRBJ2-1; D might be TRBD1 (5 bases). CDR1 and CDR2 (germline): MNHEY, SMNVEV (reference sequence). The CDR3 totals 13 residues. Between the trimmed V and J ends, which lost 2 bases and 5 bases, there was a span of 7 bases. The CDR3 coding sequence is TGTGCCAGCAGTTTAAGGGGTAACAATGAGCAGTTCTTC. It yields the protein CASSLRGNNEQFF.

The V and J genes are TRBV11-2 and TRBJ2-7, with D maybe TRBD1 (6 bases). The CDR3 is 16 amino acids. Per the germline V gene, CDR1 is SGHAT and CDR2 is FQNNGV. V lost 1 base, J lost 0 bases, and 13 bases lay in between. CDR3 DNA sequence: TGTGCCAGCAGCTTAGTTGGGACACTGAGCTCCTACGAGCAGTACTTC. It encodes CASSLVGTLSSYEQYF.

The CDR3 bases are TGTGCCAGCAGTTCATCAGCGGGCCTGACAGATACGCAGTATTTT. Protein sequence: CASSSSAGLTDTQYF. V gene TRBV28 combines with J gene TRBJ2-3; D perhaps matches TRBD2 (6 bases). From germline, CDR1 is MDHEN and CDR2 SYDVKM. Trimming pared 4 bases from V and 3 bases from J, leaving 14 bases between. The CDR3 spans 15 residues.

V usage is TRBV18 and J usage is TRBJ2-1; 7 bases agree with TRBD1. The CDR3 is made up of 12 amino acids. Trimming at V came to 3 bases and at J to 9 bases, leaving 2 bases not matched to a gene. CDR1 is KGHSH and CDR2 is LQKENI in the germline V gene. CDR3 loop: CASSPTGVEQFF. CDR3 nucleotides: TGTGCCAGCTCACCTACAGGGGTTGAGCAGTTCTTC.

This clone was seen more than once but under ten times. The V gene is TRBV5-1, the J gene TRBJ2-5, with TRBD1 as a possible D gene (6 bases). The CDR3 has 13 residues. V was cut by 4 bases and J by 5 bases, with 12 bases left in between. Germline V gene lookup returns CDR1 SGHRS and CDR2 YFSETQ. This CDR3 is CASSDRLGETQYF. CDR3 nucleotide sequence: TGCGCCAGCAGCGACAGGTTAGGGGAGACCCAGTACTTC.

The rearrangement links TRBV27 to TRBJ1-1, with D perhaps TRBD1 (6 bases). CDR1 is MNHEY and CDR2 is SMNVEV in the germline V gene (reference sequence). The CDR3 consists of 14 residues. The V end lost 2 bases, the J end lost 6 bases, and 13 bases lay between the germline ends. The CDR3 nucleotides are TGTGCCAGCAGTTTACTGAGGGGGTTGGCTGAAGCTTTCTTT. This translates into CASSLLRGLAEAFF.